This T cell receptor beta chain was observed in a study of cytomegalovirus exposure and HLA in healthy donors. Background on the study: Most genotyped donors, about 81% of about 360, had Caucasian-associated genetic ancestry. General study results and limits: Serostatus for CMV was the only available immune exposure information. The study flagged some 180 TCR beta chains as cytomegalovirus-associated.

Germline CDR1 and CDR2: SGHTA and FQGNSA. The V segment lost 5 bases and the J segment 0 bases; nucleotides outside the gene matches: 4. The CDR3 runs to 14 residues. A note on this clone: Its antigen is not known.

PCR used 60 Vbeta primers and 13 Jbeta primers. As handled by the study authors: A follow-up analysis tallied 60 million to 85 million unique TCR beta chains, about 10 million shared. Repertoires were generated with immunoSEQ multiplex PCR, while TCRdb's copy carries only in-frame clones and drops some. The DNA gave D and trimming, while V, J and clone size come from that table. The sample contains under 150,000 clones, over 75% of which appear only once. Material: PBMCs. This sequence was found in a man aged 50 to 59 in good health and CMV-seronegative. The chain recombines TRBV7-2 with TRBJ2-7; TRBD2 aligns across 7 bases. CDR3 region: CASSPSGVSYEQYF. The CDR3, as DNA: TGTGCCAGCAGCCCCAGCGGGGTCTCCTACGAGCAGTACTTC.